A single sample is the source of the 2 T cell receptor beta chains below, sequenced in a study of beta chain features in type 1 diabetes (dated by TCRdb to 2016 to 2019). The method behind the library was the immunoSEQ multiplex PCR assay. All of the isolated RNA was reverse transcribed with the High Capacity cDNA Reverse Transcription Kit, so expressed TCRB transcripts were sequenced. In its TCRdb copy, this immuneACCESS table keeps in-frame sequences only and misses some clones. Where compared with another copy, unresolved V genes explain less than half of these, and the others have no known cause. Counted in this sample were 450,000 to 600,000 clones; 30% of them appeared once. The biggest ten clones account for 0.05% to 0.065% of the sample. Sequencing was carried out using naive CD4+ T cells from blood. The cell subset or site label here, explained by the study, means: true naive CD4+ T cells. The source of these receptors is a man in his late teens or twenties in good health.

V is TRBV27 and J is TRBJ2-1, with 13 bases identical to TRBD2. The CDR3 contains 15 residues. The V and J ends lost 6 bases and 8 bases, in that order; junction bases with no gene match: 7. Per the germline V gene, CDR1 is MNHEY and CDR2 is SMNVEV (reference sequence). CDR3 sequence reads: CASSSPGLAGDEQFF. In nucleotides, the CDR3 is TGTGCCAGCAGCTCCCCCGGACTAGCGGGAGATGAGCAGTTCTTC.

This clone was detected a few times. The sample carries other DNA sequences with the same CDR3. The chain joins TRBV7-2 to TRBJ2-7; TRBD2 matches at 11 bases. CDR3 size: 15 residues. Germline CDR1 and CDR2: SGHTA and FQGNSA. V trimming: 2 bases; J trimming: 2 bases; junction bases outside the gene matches: 2. The CDR3 sequence is CASSLSTSGTYEQYF. DNA of the CDR3: TGTGCCAGCAGCTTATCGACTAGCGGGACCTACGAGCAGTACTTC.